The 26 T cell receptor beta chains below come from one sample, sequenced in a study of cytomegalovirus exposure and HLA in healthy donors. PCR used 60 Vbeta primers and 13 Jbeta primers. Method: immunoSEQ multiplex PCR; TCRdb's copy keeps in-frame clones and lacks some. The repertoire holds about 130,000 clones, with over 75% as singletons. The specimen sequenced was PBMCs. These receptors were obtained from a woman aged 40 to 50 in good health and CMV-seropositive.

This clone was detected only once. Distinct nucleotide sequences in the sample also encode this CDR3. The CDR3 DNA reads as TGTGCCAGCAGTGCTCTCGCGGGAGTGAACAATGAGCAGTTCTTC. Protein: CASSALAGVNNEQFF. The chain links TRBV28 to TRBJ2-1; TRBD2 matches at 7 bases. The germline V gene has CDR1 MDHEN and CDR2 SYDVKM. CDR3 length: 15 amino acids. V lost 5 bases and J lost 5; bases outside the gene matches: 9.

The rearrangement joins TRBV28 to TRBJ1-1; TRBD1 aligns across 7 bases. V shed 4 bases, J shed 4 bases, and the junction held 6 bases outside the gene matches. The germline V gene has CDR1 MDHEN and CDR2 SYDVKM. The CDR3 covers 14 residues. The CDR3 reads CASSSGQRFTEAFF. The CDR3, as DNA: TGTGCCAGCAGTTCGGGACAGAGATTCACTGAAGCTTTCTTT.

This chain joins TRBV6-5 and TRBJ2-7, with D tentatively TRBD2 (5 bases). Trimming removed 6 bases from V and 4 bases from J, with 13 bases in between. The CDR3 sequence is 13 residues long. The germline V gene encodes CDR1 MNHEY and CDR2 SVGAGI. CDR3 amino acids: CASSRTRQYEQYF. As DNA, the CDR3 is TGTGCCAGCAGCCGGACTCGCCAGTACGAGCAGTACTTC.

The rearrangement uses TRBV18 and TRBJ2-3, with D unclear. There are 14 residues in the CDR3. Germline V gene data show CDR1 as KGHSH and CDR2 as LQKENI. Trimming took off 2 bases at V and 0 bases at J, with 6 bases between the two ends. In nucleotides, the CDR3 is TGTGCCAGCTCACCAACGGTCAGCACAGATACGCAGTATTTT. Translating gives CASSPTVSTDTQYF.

The chain combines TRBV4-2 with TRBJ1-2; D call uncertain. The CDR3 is made up of 12 amino acids. The germline V gene encodes CDR1 LGHNA and CDR2 YNFKEQ. V gave up 0 bases and J gave up 7 bases, with 6 bases separating them. The CDR3 loop is CASSQDSGGYTF. CDR3 in DNA: TGTGCCAGCAGCCAAGATAGTGGTGGCTACACCTTC.

The J gene is TRBJ1-1, the V gene TRBV10-2, with D tentatively TRBD1 (6 bases). The germline V gene has CDR1 WSHSY and CDR2 SAAADI. CDR3 length: 14 amino acids. Between the trimmed V and J ends, which lost 3 bases and 4 bases, there was a span of 12 bases. In DNA, the CDR3 is TGCGCCAGCAGTGACAGGGGCCGGAGCACTGAAGCTTTCTTT. This encodes CASSDRGRSTEAFF.

The chain has TRBV6-6 and TRBJ2-3; TRBD2 matches 7 bases. V trimming: 2 bases; J trimming: 5 bases; junction bases outside the gene matches: 10. Germline V gene data show CDR1 as MNHNY and CDR2 as SVGAGI (reference sequence). This CDR3 is 16 amino acids long. CDR3 sequence: CASSYASGHEEDTQYF. The DNA for the CDR3 is TGTGCCAGCAGTTACGCTAGCGGCCATGAGGAAGATACGCAGTATTTT.

This clone was detected only once. The genes are TRBV6-5 and TRBJ1-2; a possible D gene is TRBD1 (6 bases). Germline V lookup: CDR1 MNHEY, CDR2 SVGAGI. This CDR3 has 13 amino acids. The germline V and J ends were trimmed by 7 bases and 4 bases, with 13 bases remaining between them. In DNA, the CDR3 is TGTGCCAGCACCAAGACAGGTCGCTATGGCTACACCTTC. Amino acids: CASTKTGRYGYTF.

The V and J genes are TRBV2 and TRBJ1-1, with 7 bases aligning to TRBD1. CDR1 is SNHLY, CDR2 FYNNEI, per germline. The CDR3 runs 15 residues. Unmatched junction bases numbered 8, after V lost 2 bases and J lost 5 bases. CDR3 loop: CASSEKAGGLTEAFF. Written as DNA, the CDR3 is TGTGCCAGCAGTGAAAAGGCAGGGGGATTGACTGAAGCTTTCTTT.

V gene TRBV21-1 combines with J gene TRBJ1-6. TRBV21-1 is deemed a pseudogene. The CDR3 contains 16 residues. CDR3 amino acids: CASSKGSGRGNSPLHF. As DNA, the CDR3 is TGTGCCAGCAGCAAAGGTTCAGGGAGGGGGAATTCACCCCTCCACTTT.

V and J are TRBV5-1 and TRBJ2-3; TRBD2 matches 9 bases. Germline loops: CDR1 SGHRS, CDR2 YFSETQ. The CDR3 sequence is 15 residues long. With V trimmed by 1 base and J by 1 base, 1 base remained unmatched. The CDR3 bases are TGCGCCAGCAGCTTGTCTAGCGGGGGCACAGATACGCAGTATTTT. Protein sequence: CASSLSSGGTDTQYF.

The chain links TRBV28 to TRBJ2-7, with 7 nucleotides matching TRBD2. This CDR3 is 15 amino acids long. V was clipped by 5 bases and J by 2 bases; unmatched bases: 9. Germline CDR1 and CDR2: MDHEN and SYDVKM. CDR3 region: CASSIASGYTYEQYF. As DNA, the CDR3 is TGTGCCAGCAGTATCGCTAGCGGTTATACCTACGAGCAGTACTTC.

This chain joins TRBV27 and TRBJ2-2; 8 positions agree with TRBD2. V was pared by 8 bases and J by 1 base, with 6 bases of the junction left unmatched. The CDR3 totals 15 residues. Germline V CDR1 and CDR2: MNHEY, SMNVEV (reference sequence). Written as DNA, the CDR3 is TGTGCCAGCGGATTAGCGGGACTGAACACCGGGGAGCTGTTTTTT. Its protein is CASGLAGLNTGELFF.

The gene calls are TRBV5-1 and TRBJ2-1; 12 positions agree with TRBD2. CDR3 length equals 18 residues. The V and J ends lost 4 bases and 2 bases, in that order; junction bases with no gene match: 10. Looked up from germline, CDR1 is SGHRS and CDR2 is YFSETQ. The CDR3 nucleotides are TGCGCCAGCAGCCGTACTAGCGGGGGGACCCCTCCCTACAATGAGCAGTTCTTC. The encoded protein is CASSRTSGGTPPYNEQFF.

The rearrangement joins TRBV5-4 to TRBJ1-4; D gene unclear. The CDR3 consists of 13 residues. Germline CDR1 and CDR2: SGHNT and YYREEE (reference sequence). Deletions cut 4 bases from V and 4 bases from J, with 8 bases between. The CDR3 region has the DNA TGTGCCAGCAGCCCTCAACTTAATGAAAAACTGTTTTTT. It specifies CASSPQLNEKLFF.

The rearrangement joins TRBV29-1 to TRBJ2-7; TRBD1 is a possible D gene (5 bases). The ends were cut back, 7 bases at V and 5 bases at J, with 18 bases in the middle. Per germline, CDR1 SQVTM and CDR2 ANQGSEA. The length of the CDR3 is 13 residues. The chain's CDR3 is CSAQGVVMNEQYF. In nucleotides, the CDR3 is TGCAGCGCCCAAGGGGTGGTGATGAACGAGCAGTACTTC.

In this sample, this clone turned up a few times. This chain joins TRBV13 and TRBJ1-1, with 9 bases aligning to TRBD1. With V trimmed by 5 bases and J by 1 base, 5 bases remained unmatched. Germline lookup yields CDR1 PRHDT and CDR2 FYEKMQ (reference sequence). This CDR3 spans 15 amino acids. The CDR3 here is CASSLRTGENTEAFF. The CDR3 DNA reads as TGTGCCAGCAGCCTCCGGACAGGGGAGAACACTGAAGCTTTCTTT.

The V call is TRBV7-9, the J call TRBJ2-4; 15 nucleotides agree with TRBD2. The V gene end was trimmed by 1 base and the J gene end by 8 bases; junction bases not matched to a gene: 12. The CDR3 runs to 19 residues. Per the germline V gene, CDR1 is SEHNR and CDR2 is FQNEAQ (reference sequence). The CDR3 bases are TGTGCCAGCAGCTTAGACGGGGGACTAGCGGGAGGCCTGTCGGACATTCAGTACTTC. Protein: CASSLDGGLAGGLSDIQYF.

This chain links TRBV20-1 with TRBJ1-2; 7 bases map to TRBD1. With 7 bases clipped from V and 7 bases from J, the junction kept 6 bases outside the gene matches. Germline CDR1 DFQATT, CDR2 SNEGSKA (reference sequence). The CDR3 spans 11 residues. The CDR3 DNA sequence: TGCAGTGTAGGCCAGGGGGGTGGCTACACCTTC. The encoded protein is CSVGQGGGYTF.

This chain connects TRBV7-8 to TRBJ2-1; TRBD2 matches 15 bases. Trimming cost V 3 bases and J 10 bases; bases outside gene matches: 1. The CDR3 consists of 14 residues. Germline V lookup: CDR1 SGHVS, CDR2 FQNEAQ. The CDR3 sequence is CASSLGTSGGEQFF. As DNA, the CDR3 is TGTGCCAGCAGCTTGGGGACTAGCGGGGGGGAGCAGTTCTTC. Full variable domain (missing parts from reference TRBV7-8 and TRBJ2-1): GAGVSQSPRYKVAKRGQDVALRCDPISGHVSLFWYQQALGQGPEFLTYFQNEAQLDKSGLPSDRFFAERPEGSVSTLKIQRTQQEDSAVYLCASSLGTSGGEQFFGPGTRLTVL.

The chain has TRBV5-8 and TRBJ2-2; the match to TRBD1 covers 10 bases. Germline lookup yields CDR1 SGHTS and CDR2 YDEGEE. The CDR3 is made up of 15 amino acids. Trimming took 5 bases from V and 5 from J; bases not matched to a gene: 6. CDR3 DNA: TGTGCCAGCAGACGCGGGACAGGGGTAACCGGGGAGCTGTTTTTT. Protein sequence: CASRRGTGVTGELFF.

The chain is built from TRBV6-5 and TRBJ2-2; no clear D. This CDR3 is built from 13 residues. From germline, CDR1 is MNHEY and CDR2 SVGAGI. Trimming shortened V by 8 bases and J by 6 bases, and 13 bases separated the two germline ends. For the CDR3, the DNA is TGTGCCAGCCTCAAACTCCCGGCCGGGGAGCTGTTTTTT. It specifies CASLKLPAGELFF.

The genes are TRBV29-1 and TRBJ2-1; 12 bases are shared with TRBD2. The trim removed 4 bases at V and 10 bases at J, leaving 8 bases unmatched. There are 14 residues in the CDR3. CDR1 and CDR2 from the germline V gene are SQVTM and ANQGSEA. The CDR3 region has the DNA TGCAGCGTTGGTTGGACTAGCGGGAAGGGCGAGCAGTTCTTC. This gives the protein CSVGWTSGKGEQFF.

The chain joins TRBV18 to TRBJ1-5, with D uncertain. Germline V lookup: CDR1 KGHSH, CDR2 LQKENI. The CDR3 has 17 amino acids. V was trimmed by 3 bases and J by 2 bases, leaving 17 bases between them. CDR3 residues: CASSPPGRKRGNQPQHF. CDR3 DNA: TGTGCCAGCTCACCTCCGGGTCGCAAACGGGGCAATCAGCCCCAGCATTTT.

This clone has a single count. V is TRBV11-3 and J is TRBJ2-7; 8 bases are shared with TRBD1. Germline V lookup: CDR1 SGHNT, CDR2 YENEEA. The CDR3 is made up of 14 amino acids. Germline trimming cut 4 bases from V and 6 bases from J; bases unmatched to any gene: 8. The CDR3 nucleotides are TGTGCCAGCAGCTCGAGGACAGGGACAAGCGAGCAGTACTTC. Protein: CASSSRTGTSEQYF.

The J gene is TRBJ2-2, the V gene TRBV29-1, with 8 bases identical to TRBD2. V shed 2 bases and J 4 bases; nucleotides not matched to a gene: 12. Germline V gene lookup returns CDR1 SQVTM and CDR2 ANQGSEA. The CDR3 is made up of 17 amino acids. CDR3 protein: CSVEYPTSGLSTGELFF. The CDR3 coding sequence is TGCAGCGTTGAATACCCTACTAGCGGACTAAGCACCGGGGAGCTGTTTTTT.